This T cell receptor beta chain was identified during a study of cytomegalovirus exposure and HLA in healthy donors. On the study more broadly: The 120 validation repertoires matched the approximately 700 first-cohort repertoires in platform, a later analysis reported. The study's findings and limits: The authors listed 150 to 200 TCR beta chains as cytomegalovirus-associated. Most TCRs appeared rarely, but some public TCRs recurred in many donors.

Measured with immunoSEQ multiplex PCR; TCRdb has only the in-frame clones, and not every one. This repertoire shows roughly 75,000 clones, approximately 93% found once; its top ten account for around 2.1%. For this clone: Its antigen is not identified.

While the first cohort had some 700 subjects, the donors belonged to the separate validation cohort of over a hundred subjects. This CDR3 is built from 16 residues. The trim removed 3 bases at V and 1 base at J, leaving 6 bases unmatched. Germline V gene lookup returns CDR1 SGHNT and CDR2 YENEEA. The sequencing sample was made of PBMCs. The receptor was derived from a woman aged 18-29 years in good health and CMV-seronegative. The chain has TRBV11-3 and TRBJ2-7; TRBD2 matches 10 bases. The CDR3 DNA follows: TGTGCCAGCAGCTTCAGGGGTAGCGGGAGGTCCTACGAGCAGTACTTC. Its protein product is CASSFRGSGRSYEQYF.